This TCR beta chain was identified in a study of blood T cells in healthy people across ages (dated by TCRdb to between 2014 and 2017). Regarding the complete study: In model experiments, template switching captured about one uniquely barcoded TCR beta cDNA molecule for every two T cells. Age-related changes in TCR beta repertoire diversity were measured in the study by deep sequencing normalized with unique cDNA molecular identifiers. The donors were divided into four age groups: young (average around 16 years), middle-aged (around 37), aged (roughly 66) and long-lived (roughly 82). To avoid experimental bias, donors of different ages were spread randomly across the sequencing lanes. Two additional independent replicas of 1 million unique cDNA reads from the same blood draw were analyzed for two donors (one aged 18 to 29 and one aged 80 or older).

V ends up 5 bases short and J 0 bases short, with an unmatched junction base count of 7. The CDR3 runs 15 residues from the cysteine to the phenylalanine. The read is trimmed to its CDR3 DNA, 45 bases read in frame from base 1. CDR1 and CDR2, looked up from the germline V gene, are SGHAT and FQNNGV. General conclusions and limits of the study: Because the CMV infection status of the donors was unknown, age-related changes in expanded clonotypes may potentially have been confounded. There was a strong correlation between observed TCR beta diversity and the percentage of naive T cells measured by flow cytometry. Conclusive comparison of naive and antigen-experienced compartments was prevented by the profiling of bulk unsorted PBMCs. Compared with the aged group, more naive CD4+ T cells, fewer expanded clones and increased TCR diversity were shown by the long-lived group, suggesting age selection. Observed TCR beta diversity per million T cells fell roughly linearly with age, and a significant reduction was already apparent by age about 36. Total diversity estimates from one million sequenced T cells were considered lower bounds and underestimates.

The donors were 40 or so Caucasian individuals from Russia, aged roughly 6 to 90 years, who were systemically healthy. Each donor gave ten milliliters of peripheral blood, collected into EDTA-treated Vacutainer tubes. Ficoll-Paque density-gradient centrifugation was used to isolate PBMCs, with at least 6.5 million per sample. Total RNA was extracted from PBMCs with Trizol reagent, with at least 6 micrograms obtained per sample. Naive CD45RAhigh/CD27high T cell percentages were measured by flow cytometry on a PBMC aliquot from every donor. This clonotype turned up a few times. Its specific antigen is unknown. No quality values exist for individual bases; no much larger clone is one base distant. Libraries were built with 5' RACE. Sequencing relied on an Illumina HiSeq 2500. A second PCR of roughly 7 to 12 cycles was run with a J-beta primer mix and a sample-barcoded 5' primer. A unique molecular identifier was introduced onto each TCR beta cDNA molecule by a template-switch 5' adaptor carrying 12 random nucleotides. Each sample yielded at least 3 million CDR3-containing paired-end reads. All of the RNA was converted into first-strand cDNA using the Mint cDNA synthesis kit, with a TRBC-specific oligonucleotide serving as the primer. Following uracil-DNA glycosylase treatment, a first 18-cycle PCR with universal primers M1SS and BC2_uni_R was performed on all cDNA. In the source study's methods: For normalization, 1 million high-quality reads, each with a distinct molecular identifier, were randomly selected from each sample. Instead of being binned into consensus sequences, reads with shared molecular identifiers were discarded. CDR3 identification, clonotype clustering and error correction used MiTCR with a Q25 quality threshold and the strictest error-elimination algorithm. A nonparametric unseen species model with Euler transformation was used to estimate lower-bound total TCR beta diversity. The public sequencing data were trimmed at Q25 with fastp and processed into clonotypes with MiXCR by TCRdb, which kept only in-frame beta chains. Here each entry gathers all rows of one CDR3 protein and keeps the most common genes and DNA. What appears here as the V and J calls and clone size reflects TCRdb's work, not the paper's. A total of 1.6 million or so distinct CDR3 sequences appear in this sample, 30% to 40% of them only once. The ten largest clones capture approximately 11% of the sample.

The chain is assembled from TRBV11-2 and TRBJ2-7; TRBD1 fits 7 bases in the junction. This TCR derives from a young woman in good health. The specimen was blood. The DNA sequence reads TGTGCCAGCAGCATATTGACAGGGAGCTCCTACGAGCAGTACTTC. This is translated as CASSILTGSSYEQYF.